Below are 25 T cell receptor beta chains sequenced from a single sample in a study of blood T cell repertoires in COVID-19. The data were produced by immunoSEQ multiplex PCR, yet TCRdb's version contains in-frame clones alone and is incomplete. Of 150,000 or so clones listed, just over 85% were seen once; the top ten hold roughly 8%. The material sequenced was peripheral blood. Receptors were obtained from a man aged 60-69 years with acute or convalescent COVID-19.

This clone has a handful of counts. This chain links TRBV19 with TRBJ1-5, with TRBD1 identical over 9 bases. The V segment lost 5 bases and the J segment 5 bases; nucleotides outside the gene matches: 1. Per germline, CDR1 LNHDA and CDR2 SQIVND (reference sequence). There are 13 residues in the CDR3. DNA of the CDR3: TGTGCCAGTAGTTGGGACAGGGATCAGCCCCAGCATTTT. It codes for CASSWDRDQPQHF.

This chain connects TRBV4-1 to TRBJ2-7; tentatively, D is TRBD1 (5 bases). CDR3 length: 13 residues. Between the trimmed V and J ends, which lost 1 base and 4 bases, there was a span of 8 bases. The germline CDR1 and CDR2 sequences are MGHRA and YSYEKL. For the CDR3, the DNA is TGCGCCAGCAGCCAAGTAGGGGCTTACGAGCAGTACTTC. This sequence encodes CASSQVGAYEQYF.

The chain joins TRBV15 to TRBJ1-6; 7 positions agree with TRBD1. This CDR3 contains 16 residues. Germline V gene lookup returns CDR1 LNHNV and CDR2 YYDKDF (reference sequence). After removal of 6 bases from V and 11 bases from J, the junction contained 16 bases not matched to a gene. The CDR3 nucleotides read TGTGCCACCAGTGTGGACAGGAGCCGTGACAGGACACCCCTCCACTTT. Translating it yields CATSVDRSRDRTPLHF.

J is TRBJ2-7 and V is TRBV6-5; the D gene is possibly TRBD2 (6 bases). CDR3 length: 15 residues. Germline V lookup: CDR1 MNHEY, CDR2 SVGAGI. Trimming took 4 bases from V and 2 from J, leaving 15 bases between them. The CDR3 loop is CASSSRAVAAYEQYF. The CDR3, as DNA: TGTGCCAGCAGTTCTCGGGCCGTAGCGGCCTACGAGCAGTACTTC.

The chain links TRBV25-1 to TRBJ1-2; 8 nucleotides line up with TRBD1. The CDR3 has 13 residues. With 4 bases clipped from V and 4 bases from J, the junction kept 2 bases outside the gene matches. Germline V CDR1 and CDR2: MGHDK, SYGVNS. CDR3 DNA sequence: TGTGCCAGCAGTGCCAGGGGGCGCTATGGCTACACCTTC. Its protein product is CASSARGRYGYTF.

The rearrangement uses TRBV28 and TRBJ2-5, with 10 bases matching TRBD1. The V segment lost 7 bases and the J segment 5 bases; nucleotides outside the gene matches: 7. From germline, CDR1 is MDHEN and CDR2 SYDVKM. CDR3 size: 14 residues. CDR3 in DNA: TGTGCCAGCACTCCGACAGGGGGCTATGAGACCCAGTACTTC. Amino acid sequence: CASTPTGGYETQYF.

V is TRBV6-5 and J is TRBJ2-7; D perhaps matches TRBD2 (5 bases). Germline values: CDR1 MNHEY, CDR2 SVGAGI. The CDR3 is 16 amino acids. V lost 1 base, J lost 6 bases, and 19 bases lay in between. The CDR3 loop is CASSYWSSEDYVEQYF. CDR3 bases: TGTGCCAGCAGTTACTGGTCCTCGGAAGACTACGTCGAGCAGTACTTC.

The chain uses TRBV19 and TRBJ2-4; 7 bases match TRBD2. V lost 7 bases to trimming and J lost 1 base; unmatched junction nucleotides: 10. CDR1 is LNHDA, CDR2 SQIVND, per germline (reference sequence). The CDR3 contains 16 residues. The CDR3 reads CASTPWGGSAKNIQYF. DNA of the CDR3: TGTGCCAGTACCCCATGGGGGGGATCGGCCAAAAACATTCAGTACTTC. The variable domain in full, with the rest retrieved from reference TRBV19 and TRBJ2-4, is DGGITQSPKYLFRKEGQNVTLSCEQNLNHDAMYWYRQDPGQGLRLIYYSQIVNDFQKGDIAEGYSVSREKKESFPLTVTSAQKNPTAFYLCASTPWGGSAKNIQYFGAGTRLSVL.

This clone was observed a few times. This chain uses TRBV15 with TRBJ2-3; no firm D call. Germline values: CDR1 LNHNV, CDR2 YYDKDF (reference sequence). The CDR3 covers 15 residues. The V end was cut by 1 base, the J end by 0 bases, with 8 bases between. The CDR3 coding sequence is TGTGCCACCAGCAGAGTTGCGAGTAGCACAGATACGCAGTATTTT. Residues: CATSRVASSTDTQYF.

The chain joins TRBV5-4 to TRBJ1-6; D gene unclear. Germline CDR1 and CDR2: SGHNT and YYREEE (reference sequence). The CDR3 has 14 residues. V shed 0 bases and J shed 8 bases, with 9 bases lying between them. In DNA, the CDR3 is TGTGCCAGCAGCTTGGATAGGGAGTATTCACCCCTCCACTTT. This gives the protein CASSLDREYSPLHF.

This clone has more than one count but fewer than ten. The chain carries TRBV19 and TRBJ1-1, with 8 bases that match TRBD1. J gave up 5 bases and V 3 bases, and 8 bases lay outside the gene matches. CDR1 is LNHDA, CDR2 SQIVND, per germline (reference sequence). CDR3 length: 15 amino acids. The CDR3 DNA reads as TGTGCCAGTAGTATTCCTGGCAGGGGGCAAACTGAAGCTTTCTTT. It is translated as CASSIPGRGQTEAFF. Using reference TRBV19 and TRBJ1-1 for the parts outside the CDR3, the full variable domain is DGGITQSPKYLFRKEGQNVTLSCEQNLNHDAMYWYRQDPGQGLRLIYYSQIVNDFQKGDIAEGYSVSREKKESFPLTVTSAQKNPTAFYLCASSIPGRGQTEAFFGQGTRLTVV.

This clone was counted ten times or more. The chain carries TRBV2 and TRBJ2-1; tentatively, D is TRBD1 (6 bases). The CDR3 is 13 amino acids. With 5 bases removed from V and 3 bases from J, the gap between germline ends came to 8 bases. Per the germline V gene, CDR1 is SNHLY and CDR2 is FYNNEI. The CDR3: CASSTDSYNEQFF. The CDR3 nucleotides are TGTGCCAGCAGTACGGACAGCTACAATGAGCAGTTCTTC.

Note on this clone: An end of the junction does not agree with germline; a read error may underlie this. The CDR3 here is CASSLAGITDTQYF. The CDR3 region has the DNA TGTGCCAGCAGTTTGGCGGGGATAACAGATACGCAGTATTTT. The chain carries TRBV5-5 and TRBJ2-3; TRBD2 might be the D (6 bases). The CDR3 loop spans 14 amino acids. The germline V gene has CDR1 SGHKS and CDR2 YYEKEE (reference sequence).

V is TRBV5-1 and J is TRBJ1-3; TRBD1 aligns across 7 bases. The germline V gene encodes CDR1 SGHRS and CDR2 YFSETQ. J was trimmed by 2 bases and V by 4 bases; bases with no gene match: 9. The CDR3 totals 16 residues. The CDR3 spells CASSPGQALPGNTIYF. As DNA, the CDR3 is TGCGCCAGCAGCCCCGGACAGGCCCTGCCTGGAAACACCATATATTTT.

The DNA for the CDR3 is TGTGCCAGCAGCTTGGGGGGGGCCAACTATGGCTACACCTTC. It translates to CASSLGGANYGYTF. The gene calls are TRBV13 and TRBJ1-2; D is perhaps TRBD1 (6 bases). The V gene lost 3 bases and the J gene lost 2 bases, with 10 bases spanning the gap. CDR3 size: 14 residues. CDR1 and CDR2 from the germline V gene are PRHDT and FYEKMQ (reference sequence).

This clone came up once. J is TRBJ2-7 and V is TRBV7-8; TRBD1 matches at 11 bases. Per the germline V gene, CDR1 is SGHVS and CDR2 is FQNEAQ. The ends lost 0 bases at V and 5 bases at J; junction bases unmatched: 6. This CDR3 contains 16 residues. CDR3 protein: CASSLAADRGRNEQYF. CDR3 nucleotide sequence: TGTGCCAGCAGCTTAGCCGCGGACAGGGGGCGAAACGAGCAGTACTTC.

The gene calls are TRBV6-1 and TRBJ1-1; D gene unclear. V lost 2 bases to trimming and J lost 1 base, with 8 bases between them. The CDR3 contains 14 residues. The germline V gene has CDR1 MNHNS and CDR2 SASEGT. The CDR3 loop is CASSEWEGNTEAFF. The DNA of the CDR3 is TGTGCCAGCAGTGAATGGGAGGGGAACACTGAAGCTTTCTTT.

Details on this clone: At one end the junction does not follow the germline gene, possibly because of a read error. The V gene is TRBV3-1 (or the pseudogene TRBV3-2), the J gene TRBJ1-2; TRBD1 matches at 8 bases. CDR1 and CDR2 from the germline V gene are LGHDT and YNNKEL (reference sequence). The CDR3 covers 13 residues. The DNA of the CDR3 is TGTGCCAGCACCCAAAGACAGGGGAGGGGCTACACCTTC. Protein product: CASTQRQGRGYTF.

The chain carries TRBV5-5 and TRBJ2-7, with a possible D match to TRBD2 (5 bases). Per the germline V gene, CDR1 is SGHKS and CDR2 is YYEKEE (reference sequence). This CDR3 is 14 amino acids long. V was shortened by 0 bases and J by 3 bases, with 10 bases between the two germline ends. CDR3 in DNA: TGTGCCAGCAGCTTGGTTTTGGGAGACTACGAGCAGTACTTC. Translation: CASSLVLGDYEQYF.

This clone has just one count. The V and J genes are TRBV28 and TRBJ2-1; 10 bases align to TRBD2. Looked up from germline, CDR1 is MDHEN and CDR2 is SYDVKM. Trimming removed 6 bases from V and 2 bases from J; junction bases left unmatched: 7. This CDR3 is 16 amino acids long. CDR3 protein: CASSSRLAGAYNEQFF. The CDR3 DNA is TGTGCCAGCAGCTCCCGGCTAGCGGGGGCCTACAATGAGCAGTTCTTC.

The rearrangement joins TRBV18 to TRBJ1-5, with D possibly matching TRBD1 (5 bases). CDR3 length: 15 amino acids. V was pared by 2 bases and J by 3 bases, with 11 bases between. Germline values: CDR1 KGHSH, CDR2 LQKENI. CDR3 residues: CASSPWAQDNQPQHF. In DNA form, the CDR3 reads TGTGCCAGCTCACCATGGGCACAGGACAATCAGCCCCAGCATTTT. Variable domain in full (rest from reference TRBV18 and TRBJ1-5): NAGVMQNPRHLVRRRGQEARLRCSPMKGHSHVYWYRQLPEEGLKFMVYLQKENIIDESGMPKERFSAEFPKEGPSILRIQQVVRGDSAAYFCASSPWAQDNQPQHFGDGTRLSIL.

V gene TRBV5-1 combines with J gene TRBJ2-2; 9 bases are shared with TRBD1. This CDR3 spans 16 amino acids. Germline V gene data show CDR1 as SGHRS and CDR2 as YFSETQ. V was clipped by 0 bases and J by 1 base; unmatched bases: 1. CDR3 amino acids: CASSLAGQGNTGELFF. CDR3 coding DNA: TGCGCCAGCAGCTTGGCGGGACAGGGGAACACCGGGGAGCTGTTTTTT.

This clone was found once. The V call is TRBV5-4, the J call TRBJ1-6, with 9 bases lining up with TRBD1. This CDR3 spans 15 amino acids. Per germline, CDR1 SGHNT and CDR2 YYREEE (reference sequence). The J segment lost 10 bases and the V segment lost 4 bases, leaving 9 bases of the junction unmatched. The DNA of the CDR3 is TGTGCCAGCAGCCCTAGGGACAGGGCATTATCACCCCTCCACTTT. It is translated as CASSPRDRALSPLHF.

The chain uses TRBV6-5 and TRBJ2-7; D is perhaps TRBD1 (5 bases). The CDR3 is 13 amino acids. The germline V and J ends were trimmed by 2 bases and 3 bases, with 8 bases remaining between them. CDR1 is MNHEY, CDR2 SVGAGI, per germline. CDR3 DNA: TGTGCCAGCAGTTACCAGGGTGGCTACGAGCAGTACTTC. Translating it yields CASSYQGGYEQYF.

The CDR3 nucleotides are TGTGCCAGCTCACCAGAGTATGTCACAGATACGCAGTATTTT. Encoded protein: CASSPEYVTDTQYF. The chain carries TRBV18 and TRBJ2-3; unclear D gene. CDR3 length: 14 amino acids. With 2 bases removed from V and 2 bases from J, the gap between germline ends came to 8 bases. Germline CDR1 reads KGHSH; CDR2 reads LQKENI.